The 11 T cell receptor gamma chains given below trace back to one sample, sequenced in a study of in vitro expanded adult blood gammadelta T cells. TCRdb redid clone calling on the 5' RACE reads using CATT. The repertoire table contains about 57 gamma-chain clones. Their recognized antigens are unknown. Treatment defined: AbnobaViscum Pini, a non-fermented European mistletoe (Viscum album, pine host) extract drug, approximately 1,000 ug/mL. FACS sorting after expansion isolated live CD3+ TCRgammadelta+ Vgamma9+ Vdelta2+ T cells. AbnobaViscum P at approximately 1,000 ug/mL was applied to PBMC for one day, followed by three washes. Cultures were expanded for more than 12 days, with IL-2 added every 3 to 4 days. This specimen consisted of gamma-delta T cells from peripheral blood expanded in culture, obtained from an in vitro culture stimulated with Abnoba P. These receptors came from an adult in good health.

This clone rates as hyperexpanded. The J gene is TRGJP, the V gene TRGV9. The CDR3 totals 18 residues. V lost 2 bases and J lost 2; bases outside the gene matches: 6. Germline values: CDR1 GITISATS, CDR2 ISYDGTV (reference sequence). The CDR3 nucleotides are TGTGCCTTGTGGGAGGCGTCTAGGCAAGAGTTGGGCAAAAAAATCAAGGTATTT. Protein product: CALWEASRQELGKKIKVF.

By proportion, this clone is hyperexpanded. This chain uses TRGV10 with TRGJ1 or TRGJ2. TCRdb supplies no J gene; here it was assigned by aligning the nucleotide sequence to germline. TRGV10 is treated as an ORF (open reading frame) with a function not yet certain. The CDR3 runs 14 residues. Germline trimming cut 8 bases from V and 2 bases from J; bases unmatched to any gene: 10. This CDR3 reads CAAWDYRDYYKKLF. CDR3 DNA sequence: TGTGCTGCGTGGGATTATAGGGATTATTATAAGAAACTCTTT.

For this clone: A much larger clone differs by one base, so this may be a read error. The J segment was not called; the V segment is TRGV10. TRGV10 is placed among ORFs of uncertain function. The CDR3 contains 15 residues. For the CDR3, the DNA is TGTGCTGCGTGGGCACCGCATTCCTGGGGTTATAAGAAAATCTTT. Protein sequence: CAAWAPHSWGYKKIF.

The chain employs TRGV9 and TRGJP. The J gene was missing in TCRdb and was found by matching the end of the DNA to germline. In germline, CDR1 is GITISATS, CDR2 ISYDGTV (reference sequence). CDR3 length: 17 amino acids. V was pared by 1 base and J by 5 bases, with 5 bases of the junction left unmatched. The CDR3 nucleotides read TGTGCCTTGTGGGAGGTCTCGGAAGAGTTGGGCAAAAAAATCAAGGTATTT. It translates to CALWEVSEELGKKIKVF.

This clone is large. A much larger clone lies a single base off, so this may be a read error. The same CDR3 is also encoded by other DNA sequences in this sample. The chain joins TRGV9 to TRGJP. CDR3 size: 16 residues. Germline V gives CDR1 GITISATS, CDR2 ISYDGTV (reference sequence). Trimming removed 1 base from V and 4 bases from J; junction bases left unmatched: 1. The CDR3: CALWEVQELGKKIKVF. DNA for the CDR3: TGTGCCTTGTGGGAGGTCCAAGAGTTGGGCAAAAAAATCAAGGTATTT.

This clone is categorized as hyperexpanded. V usage is TRGV9 and J usage is TRGJP. The CDR3 consists of 18 residues. V gave up 0 bases and J gave up 4 bases; unmatched junction bases: 6. Per germline, CDR1 GITISATS and CDR2 ISYDGTV (reference sequence). This CDR3 is CALWEVRIQELGKKIKVF. In DNA form, the CDR3 reads TGTGCCTTGTGGGAGGTGCGGATTCAAGAGTTGGGCAAAAAAATCAAGGTATTT.

This clone appeared a few times. The gene calls are TRGV9 and TRGJP. With V trimmed by 4 bases and J by 7 bases, 7 bases remained unmatched. The CDR3 has 16 residues. The germline CDR1 and CDR2 sequences are GITISATS and ISYDGTV (reference sequence). The CDR3 nucleotides read TGTGCCTTGTGGGATCAGATTGAGTTGGGCAAAAAAATCAAGGTATTT. It specifies CALWDQIELGKKIKVF.

As regards this clone: A far larger clone is just one base off, so this is likely a read error. Other DNA variants within this sample encode the same CDR3. This rearrangement joins TRGV9 to TRGJP. Since TCRdb gives no J gene, matching the DNA to germline was used here to assign it. CDR1 GITISATS and CDR2 ISYDGTV come from the germline V gene (reference sequence). The CDR3 totals 16 residues. The CDR3 nucleotides are TGTGCCTTGTGGGAGGTGCGGGAGTTGGGTAAAAAAATCAAGGTATTT. It specifies CALWEVRELGKKIKVF.

This clone ranks as hyperexpanded. This chain uses TRGV9 with TRGJP. The V gene's germline CDR1 is GITISATS and CDR2 ISYDGTV (reference sequence). The length of the CDR3 is 19 residues. V lost 0 bases, J lost 6 bases, and 11 bases stayed unmatched. In DNA form, the CDR3 reads TGTGCCTTGTGGGAGGTGCACGAAGGGGGAGAGTTGGGCAAAAAAATCAAGGTATTT. Translation: CALWEVHEGGELGKKIKVF.

In the case of this clone: The protein that TCRdb holds for this DNA derives from a much larger clone and differs from the translated DNA at residue 15, which likely indicates a read error; the protein shown here is translated from the DNA. The V and J genes are TRGV9 and TRGJP. No J segment appears in TCRdb, so it was assigned here by matching the sequence to germline. Germline assignment: CDR1 GITISATS and CDR2 ISYDGTV (reference sequence). The CDR3 consists of 18 residues. CDR3: CALWEASRQELGKKNKVF. The CDR3, as DNA: TGTGCCTTGTGGGAGGCGTCTAGGCAAGAGTTGGGCAAAAAAAACAAGGTATTT.

By frequency in the sample, this clone is hyperexpanded. Within the sample, other DNA sequences also encode this same CDR3. V gene TRGV9 combines with J gene TRGJP. Germline trimming cut 0 bases from V and 7 bases from J; bases unmatched to any gene: 3. The germline gives CDR1 GITISATS, CDR2 ISYDGTV (reference sequence). This CDR3 contains 16 residues. CDR3 residues: CALWEVQELGKKIKVF. The DNA for the CDR3 is TGTGCCTTGTGGGAGGTGCAGGAGTTGGGCAAAAAAATCAAGGTATTT.